Shown below are 21 T cell receptor beta chains from a single sample sequenced in a study of T cell repertoires in cytomegalovirus infection. TCRdb processed the reads anew with MiXCR; each CDR3 protein has one entry. The profile shows 150,000 to 200,000 distinct CDR3 sequences, under 15% of them singletons. Specimen: PBMCs. These receptors were collected from a human donor in good health (CMV status not recorded). Some clones in this sample may be carry-over from other donors' samples.

The rearrangement uses TRBV28 and TRBJ2-1; 12 nucleotides agree with TRBD2. The germline V gene encodes CDR1 MDHEN and CDR2 SYDVKM. CDR3 length: 14 amino acids. V shed 6 bases, J shed 10 bases, and the junction held 7 bases outside the gene matches. The CDR3 sequence is CASRLAGGPREQFF. The CDR3 coding sequence is TGTGCCAGCAGGCTAGCGGGAGGGCCGCGGGAGCAGTTCTTC.

This clonotype appeared many times. The chain carries TRBV7-2 and TRBJ2-7; D gene uncertain. V shed 0 bases and J shed 2 bases, with 5 bases lying between them. The CDR3 length is 13 residues. CDR1 is SGHTA and CDR2 is FQGNSA in the germline V gene. CDR3 nucleotides: TGTGCCAGCAGCTTAGCAACAGCCTACGAGCAGTACTTC. Its translation: CASSLATAYEQYF.

In the case of this clonotype: Since a much larger clone is just one base distant, this may be a read error. The rearrangement links TRBV7-9 to TRBJ1-1; TRBD1 might be the D (6 bases). Looked up from germline, CDR1 is SEHNR and CDR2 is FQNEAQ (reference sequence). The CDR3 runs to 15 residues. DNA for the CDR3: TGTGCCAGCAGCTTAATCGGGACCGGGGGCACTGTAGCTTTCTTT. As protein: CASSLIGTGGTVAFF.

Note on this clonotype: It may be a read error: a sequence one base away is much more abundant. V gene TRBV7-6 combines with J gene TRBJ2-5; 8 bases map to TRBD2. There are 13 residues in the CDR3. Germline V gives CDR1 SGHVS, CDR2 FNYEAQ. The V and J ends lost 5 bases and 3 bases, in that order; junction bases with no gene match: 2. CDR3 sequence reads: CASSPGGKETQYF. CDR3 DNA: TGTGCCAGCAGCCCGGGGGGGAAAGAGACCCAGTACTTC.

This clonotype was seen repeatedly, ten times or more. The chain combines TRBV12-3 or TRBV12-4 with TRBJ1-5; 9 bases are a match to TRBD1. The CDR3 loop spans 15 amino acids. With V trimmed by 6 bases and J by 1 base, 4 bases remained unmatched. For the CDR3, the DNA is TGTGCCAGCAGATCGGGACAGGGAAGCAATCAGCCCCAGCATTTT. Translated, it gives CASRSGQGSNQPQHF.

This clonotype was counted ten times or more. The chain carries TRBV7-2 and TRBJ1-5; D remains ambiguous. V lost 1 base and J lost 7, with 8 bases in between. CDR3 length: 13 amino acids. The germline V gene encodes CDR1 SGHTA and CDR2 FQGNSA. Here the CDR3 reads CASSLGVFQPQHF. The CDR3 region has the DNA TGTGCCAGCAGCTTAGGAGTTTTCCAGCCCCAGCATTTT.

This clonotype was counted ten times or more. The chain has TRBV7-8 and TRBJ1-3, with TRBD1 as a possible D gene (6 bases). Trimming left V 6 bases short and J 4 bases short, with 10 bases between. The CDR3 is made up of 13 amino acids. The germline gives CDR1 SGHVS, CDR2 FQNEAQ. CDR3 protein: CASRPQGGNTIYF. CDR3 DNA: TGTGCCAGCAGACCTCAGGGGGGAAACACCATATATTTT.

This clonotype was seen a few times. The rearrangement uses TRBV28 and TRBJ1-5, with TRBD1 matching 7 bases. The CDR3 contains 14 residues. J was trimmed by 6 bases and V by 2 bases; bases with no gene match: 4. Germline CDR1 is MDHEN and CDR2 is SYDVKM. This CDR3 reads CASSLTGDAQPQHF. The CDR3 nucleotides are TGTGCCAGCAGTTTAACAGGGGACGCTCAGCCCCAGCATTTT. Based on the CDR3 plus reference TRBV28 and TRBJ1-5, the full variable domain is DVKVTQSSRYLVKRTGEKVFLECVQDMDHENMFWYRQDPGLGLRLIYFSYDVKMKEKGDIPEGYSVSREKKERFSLILESASTNQTSMYLCASSLTGDAQPQHFGDGTRLSIL.

The chain is built from TRBV29-1 and TRBJ1-3; the D is unclear. Germline CDR1 and CDR2: SQVTM and ANQGSEA. Trimming stripped 4 bases from V and 0 bases from J, with 4 bases between. The CDR3 length is 12 residues. CDR3 nucleotides: TGCAGCGTTGCAAGCTCTGGAAACACCATATATTTT. Its protein is CSVASSGNTIYF.

This clonotype has more than one count but fewer than ten. V and J are TRBV19 and TRBJ2-1, with TRBD2 matching 7 bases. V lost 6 bases, J lost 9 bases, and 14 bases stayed unmatched. This CDR3 is built from 15 residues. The germline V gene has CDR1 LNHDA and CDR2 SQIVND (reference sequence). The CDR3 loop reads CASSLGGTRTGEQFF. The CDR3 bases are TGTGCCAGTAGCTTGGGAGGGACCCGGACCGGTGAGCAGTTCTTC.

This clonotype showed up just a few times. The chain recombines TRBV5-3 with TRBJ2-1; TRBD2 matches 15 bases. TRBV5-3 is designated an ORF whose function remains uncertain. This CDR3 region has 18 residues. Trimming took 9 bases from V and 6 from J; bases not matched to a gene: 16. This CDR3 reads CAIPKTGLAGGPGNEQFF. The DNA of the CDR3 is TGTGCCATACCCAAAACCGGACTAGCGGGGGGGCCGGGCAATGAGCAGTTCTTC.

This clonotype was picked up a small number of times. V usage is TRBV5-1 and J usage is TRBJ2-5; D call uncertain. Germline values: CDR1 SGHRS, CDR2 YFSETQ. Trimming shortened V by 0 bases and J by 1 base, and 13 bases separated the two germline ends. This CDR3 contains 16 residues. As DNA, the CDR3 is TGCGCCAGCAGCTTGGGGGTGGGTAACAGCCAAGAGACCCAGTACTTC. This translates into CASSLGVGNSQETQYF.

As regards this clonotype: Relative to the germline gene, one junction end is altered; a read error may explain this. This chain connects TRBV14 to TRBJ1-6; perhaps TRBD1 as D (5 bases). Germline values: CDR1 SGHDN, CDR2 FVKESK. The CDR3 consists of 12 residues. CDR3 residues: CASSGTNSPIHF. The CDR3 DNA reads as TGTGCCAGCAGCGGGACGAATTCACCCATCCACTTT.

This clonotype has a count of ten or more. V usage is TRBV7-2 and J usage is TRBJ1-5; D not resolved. CDR3 length: 15 residues. V gave up 5 bases and J gave up 4 bases, with 15 bases separating them. Looked up from germline, CDR1 is SGHTA and CDR2 is FQGNSA. CDR3 amino acids: CASSPNARNNQPQHF. The CDR3 DNA reads TGTGCCAGCAGCCCCAACGCGAGAAATAATCAGCCCCAGCATTTT.

This clonotype was detected ten times or more. The rearrangement joins TRBV6-1 to TRBJ1-3; D is undetermined. This CDR3 is 14 amino acids long. V was cut by 5 bases and J by 0 bases, with 8 bases left in between. Germline CDR1 reads MNHNS; CDR2 reads SASEGT. DNA for the CDR3: TGTGCCAGCAGTATGACGAGCTCTGGAAACACCATATATTTT. Translation gives CASSMTSSGNTIYF.

This clonotype came up many times. The chain uses TRBV12-3 or TRBV12-4 and TRBJ1-4; 9 nucleotides agree with TRBD1. The CDR3 is made up of 13 amino acids. V lost 8 bases and J lost 8; bases outside the gene matches: 6. CDR3 sequence: CASQDRGGEKLFF. Here the CDR3 DNA reads TGTGCCAGCCAGGACAGGGGCGGCGAAAAACTGTTTTTT.

In its sample, this clonotype was seen many times. The V gene is TRBV9, the J gene TRBJ1-2; 7 nucleotides line up with TRBD1. This CDR3 comprises 14 residues. Germline V gene lookup returns CDR1 SGDLS and CDR2 YYNGEE. Trimming cost V 4 bases and J 5 bases; bases outside gene matches: 8. CDR3 coding DNA: TGTGCCAGCAGCCAATCCGGGACAGCTTATGGCTACACCTTC. Translation: CASSQSGTAYGYTF.

About this clonotype itself: Germline and junction disagree at one end, which may indicate a read error. The chain employs TRBV20-1 and TRBJ1-1; D is unclear. Germline V gene lookup returns CDR1 DFQATT and CDR2 SNEGSKA (reference sequence). The CDR3 has 15 amino acids. CDR3 nucleotides: TGCAGTGCTAGTGAACCTTCTGCGGGGAACACTGACGCTTTCTTT. Its protein product is CSASEPSAGNTDAFF.

J is TRBJ2-1 and V is TRBV5-1; a weak D match, TRBD1 (6 bases). CDR3 length: 14 residues. The V end was cut by 6 bases, the J end by 7 bases, with 17 bases between. The germline CDR1 and CDR2 sequences are SGHRS and YFSETQ. This chain's CDR3 is CASTNPDSLNEQFF. As DNA, the CDR3 is TGCGCCAGCACCAATCCGGACAGTCTTAATGAGCAGTTCTTC.

This clonotype was observed at least ten times. The V call is TRBV7-9, the J call TRBJ2-7, with 7 bases that match TRBD2. The germline gives CDR1 SEHNR, CDR2 FQNEAQ (reference sequence). Trimming at V came to 1 base and at J to 0 bases, leaving 3 bases not matched to a gene. This CDR3 region has 15 residues. CDR3 amino acids: CASSLGGRGSYEQYF. CDR3 nucleotides: TGTGCCAGCAGCTTAGGTGGGAGGGGCTCCTACGAGCAGTACTTC.

This clonotype came up a few times. The genes are TRBV6-2 or TRBV6-3 and TRBJ1-2; TRBD1 matches 8 bases. The CDR3 runs to 13 residues. Germline V lookup: CDR1 MNHEY, CDR2 SVGEGT. The junction had 2 bases not matched to a gene; V was cut back by 2 bases and J by 6 bases. This chain's CDR3 is CASSYPQGDGYTF. The CDR3 nucleotides are TGTGCCAGCAGTTACCCACAGGGGGATGGCTACACCTTC.